This entry describes one T cell receptor beta chain. What it binds is not known. Trimming took 4 bases from V and 4 from J; bases not matched to a gene: 2. This CDR3 contains 12 residues. The germline V gene has CDR1 SQVTM and CDR2 ANQGSEA. Using a J-beta primer mix together with a sample-barcoded 5' primer, a second PCR was run for roughly 6 to 12 cycles. TCRdb reprocessed the 5' RACE reads with MiXCR, giving one entry per CDR3 protein. Among 650,000 to 900,000 distinct CDR3 sequences, around 68% were seen once, and the ten largest hold 25% to 35%. The data stem from a study of blood T cells in healthy people across ages. Regarding the study as a whole: CMV infection status of these donors was not known.

The sequenced sample was blood. The clonotype was recovered from a man aged 25 to 40 in good health. The rearrangement joins TRBV29-1 to TRBJ1-2, with TRBD1 identical over 8 bases. CDR3 sequence: CSVAGQAYGYTF. CDR3 sequence (DNA): TGCAGCGTTGCGGGACAGGCCTATGGCTACACCTTC.